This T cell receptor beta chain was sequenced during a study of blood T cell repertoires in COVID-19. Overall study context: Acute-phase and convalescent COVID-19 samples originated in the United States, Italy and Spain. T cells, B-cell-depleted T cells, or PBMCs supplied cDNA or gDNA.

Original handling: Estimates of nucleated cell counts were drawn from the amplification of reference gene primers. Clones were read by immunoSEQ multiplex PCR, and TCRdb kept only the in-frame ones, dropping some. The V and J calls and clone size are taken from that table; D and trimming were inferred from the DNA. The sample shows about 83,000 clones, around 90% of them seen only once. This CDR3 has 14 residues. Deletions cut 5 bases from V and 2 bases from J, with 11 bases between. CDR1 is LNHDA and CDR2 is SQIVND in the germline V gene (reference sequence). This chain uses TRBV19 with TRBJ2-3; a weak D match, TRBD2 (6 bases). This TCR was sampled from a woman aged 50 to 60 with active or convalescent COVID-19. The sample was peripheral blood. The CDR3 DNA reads TGTGCCAGTAGTGGAGGGGCTTACACAGATACGCAGTATTTT. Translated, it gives CASSGGAYTDTQYF.